This is a list of T cell receptor beta chains from one sample in a study of shared clonotypes between healthy human individuals. Sequencing was performed with immunoSEQ multiplex PCR; in TCRdb, only in-frame clones are kept and a portion is missing. The repertoire holds 2 million to 2.5 million clones, with 85% to 95% as singletons. Sequenced material: naive CD4+ T cells from PBMCs. These receptors all stem from a man between 18 and 29 years old in good health. Some clones in this sample may be carry-over from other donors' samples. Each CDR3 is given with its conserved first and last residue. The D gene is left open where the match is weak. Clone size appears in some rows only: once, few, many, or a class for an expanded clone.

V gene	clone size	D gene	J gene	CDR3 DNA	CDR3 protein
TRBV28	-	-	TRBJ2-7	TGTGCCAGCAGACTCGGGGGTTACGAGCAGTACTTC	CASRLGGYEQYF
TRBV28	once	TRBD1	TRBJ2-7	TGTGCCAGCAGACGACAGGGTGTAGGCGAGCAGTACTTC	CASRRQGVGEQYF
TRBV5-1	-	-	TRBJ2-7	TGCGCCAGCAGCCCAACCCCACAGGGCCCCTACGAGCAGTACTTC	CASSPTPQGPYEQYF
TRBV28	-	TRBD1	TRBJ2-7	TGTGCCAGCAGTGGATTGGACAGGGGGACGGTGGACGAGCAGTACTTC	CASSGLDRGTVDEQYF
TRBV2	-	TRBD2	TRBJ2-7	TGTGCCAGCATGAACAGCGGGAGAAATTACGAGCAGTACTTC	CASMNSGRNYEQYF
TRBV27	-	-	TRBJ2-5	TGTGCCAGCAGTTCGATCACGGGGCCCAACCGGGAGACCCAGTACTTC	CASSSITGPNRETQYF
TRBV4-2	-	TRBD2	TRBJ2-7	TGTGCCAGCAGCCAACCACTAGCGGGAGGGCCAGGGGAGCAGTACTTC	CASSQPLAGGPGEQYF
TRBV30	-	-	TRBJ2-1	TGTGCCTGGAGTGCCACCACATATAGCGATGAGCAGTTCTTC	CAWSATTYSDEQFF
TRBV6-1	-	-	TRBJ2-3	TGTGCCAGCAAAGACAGTTATAGCACAGATACGCAGTATTTT	CASKDSYSTDTQYF
TRBV2	-	TRBD1	TRBJ2-2	TGTGCCAGCAGAATAGGACAGGGGGCGGTCGGGGAGCTGTTTTTT	CASRIGQGAVGELFF
TRBV7-2	-	-	TRBJ2-3	TGTGCCAGCAGCGTCCAGCCACCCGGGACTCTAACTAGCACAGATACGCAGTATTTT	CASSVQPPGTLTSTDTQYF
TRBV28	-	-	TRBJ2-5	TGTGCCAGCAGTTGGGGGGAGACCCAGTACTTC	CASSWGETQYF
TRBV6-6	-	-	TRBJ1-2	TGTGCCAGCAGAGGGCACTCCTACACCTTC	CASRGHSYTF
TRBV28	-	-	TRBJ1-3	TGTGCCAGCAGCCTAGGGCACGGAAACACCATATATTTT	CASSLGHGNTIYF
TRBV7-8	-	-	TRBJ1-5	TGTGCCAGCAGCTTAGGGCTCAATCAGCCCCAGCATTTT	CASSLGLNQPQHF
TRBV18	-	-	TRBJ1-2	TGTGCCAGCTCACCAGACTACAGGGTCTCCGGCTACACCTTC	CASSPDYRVSGYTF
TRBV5-1	-	-	TRBJ2-2	TGCGCCAGCAGCTTGACTAGCTTGGGCACCGGGGAGCTGTTTTTT	CASSLTSLGTGELFF
TRBV28	-	-	TRBJ2-1	TGTGCCAGCTCGGCCCTGAGTACCCTCAATGAGCAGTTCTTC	CASSALSTLNEQFF
TRBV27	-	-	TRBJ2-7	TGTGGAGGGGGGAAGAAAGGGAATTACGAGCAGTACTTC	CGGGKKGNYEQYF
TRBV28	-	-	TRBJ1-1	TGTGCCAGCAGTAGACAGGCATTCACTGGAGCTTTCTTT	CASSRQAFTGAFF
TRBV5-4	-	-	TRBJ1-3	TGTGCCAGCAGCTTGGTAGGGGGGGGCCCTGGAAACACCATATATTTT	CASSLVGGGPGNTIYF
TRBV9	-	-	TRBJ2-2	TGTGCCAGCAGCGTAGGCGTAGCGATTAACACCGGGGAGCTGTTTTTT	CASSVGVAINTGELFF
TRBV4-2	-	-	TRBJ1-2	TGTGCCAGCGCCCGGTGGACGGAATATGGCTACACCTTC	CASARWTEYGYTF
TRBV9	-	-	TRBJ2-1	TGTGCCAGCAGCGTTACCGGGGTAGCTCGGGATGAGCAGTTCTTC	CASSVTGVARDEQFF
TRBV7-6	once	-	TRBJ2-3	TGTGCCAGCAGCTTAACCTATGCGGGACGGCGCACAGATACGCAGTATTTT	CASSLTYAGRRTDTQYF
TRBV28	-	-	TRBJ1-5	TGTGCCAGCAGGGACCCAAATCAGCCCCAGCATTTT	CASRDPNQPQHF
TRBV5-1	-	-	TRBJ1-2	TGCGCCAGCAGCAGTTCTTCCCTAAAGGGCTATGGCTACACCTTC	CASSSSSLKGYGYTF
TRBV5-1	-	-	TRBJ2-5	TGCGCCAGCAGCTTAGTAGGAAGGGCTCAAGAGACCCAGTACTTC	CASSLVGRAQETQYF
TRBV7-9	-	-	TRBJ1-2	TGTGCCAGCAGCCCAGGAGGGGTCAAGTCCGGCTACACCTTC	CASSPGGVKSGYTF
TRBV28	-	-	TRBJ2-3	TGTGCCAGCAGCCCCCTATTATCGGATACGCAGTATTTT	CASSPLLSDTQYF
TRBV7-9	-	TRBD1	TRBJ2-1	TGTGCCAGCAGCTTAGTTGGGACAGTCTCCTACAATGAGCAGTTCTTC	CASSLVGTVSYNEQFF